This TCR beta chain was identified in a study of CD8 T cells in ankylosing spondylitis. Trimming cost V 7 bases and J 7 bases, with 19 bases left between them. CDR3 length: 14 amino acids. In its sample, this clonotype was seen many times. TCRdb ran MiXCR on the 5' RACE reads and lists one entry per CDR3 protein. The table has about 130,000 distinct CDR3 sequences, approximately 7.4% seen once. This sequence joins TRBV12-3 or TRBV12-4 and TRBJ1-2; weak D call: TRBD1 (6 bases). This sequence originates from a female donor with ankylosing spondylitis or in good health (not recorded which). Sequencing was performed on blood, either unsorted or a sorted T cell fraction (not recorded which). The CDR3 loop is CASTPEGGVTGYTF. For the CDR3, the DNA is TGTGCCAGCACCCCGGAGGGGGGCGTAACTGGCTACACCTTC.